The next 31 T cell receptor beta chains were all read from a single sample in a study of technical replicates of blood from a handful of donors. Only in-frame clones appear in the TCRdb table, and some are missing; sequencing was by immunoSEQ multiplex PCR. The data show 60,000 to 90,000 clones, about 97% seen once. Material: T cells isolated from PBMCs. The receptors here all came from a human donor in good health.

V is TRBV7-9 and J is TRBJ1-1, with TRBD1 as a possible D gene (6 bases). V lost 5 bases and J lost 3, with 10 bases in between. CDR1 is SEHNR, CDR2 FQNEAQ, per germline (reference sequence). The CDR3 is made up of 13 amino acids. CDR3 DNA sequence: TGTGCCAGCAGCGCTGAGGGGGACACTGAAGCTTTCTTT. Its protein product is CASSAEGDTEAFF.

The chain links TRBV9 to TRBJ2-6, with 9 nucleotides matching TRBD2. Germline V gives CDR1 SGDLS, CDR2 YYNGEE. Germline trimming cut 0 bases from V and 1 base from J; bases unmatched to any gene: 5. The CDR3 is 18 residues long. CDR3 residues: CASSVGLAGLSGANVLTF. The CDR3, as DNA: TGTGCCAGCAGCGTAGGGCTAGCGGGATTATCTGGGGCCAACGTCCTGACTTTC.

The rearrangement joins TRBV7-9 to TRBJ1-2; no clear D gene. V gave up 1 base and J gave up 8 bases, with 17 bases separating them. The V gene's germline CDR1 is SEHNR and CDR2 FQNEAQ (reference sequence). There are 15 residues in the CDR3. The CDR3 DNA is TGTGCCAGCAGCTTAGGAGTGGTGCCTAGTCGCGGCTACACCTTC. It encodes CASSLGVVPSRGYTF.

The genes are TRBV4-1 and TRBJ2-1; 7 bases line up with TRBD1. The CDR3 sequence is 16 residues long. The V gene end was trimmed by 1 base and the J gene end by 8 bases; junction bases not matched to a gene: 11. CDR1 and CDR2 from the germline V gene are MGHRA and YSYEKL. CDR3 DNA sequence: TGCGCCAGCAGCCAAGGCGAACAGGGGAATAGACATGAGCAGTTCTTC. It encodes CASSQGEQGNRHEQFF.

The chain combines TRBV11-3 with TRBJ2-2, with D possibly TRBD1 on 5 matching bases. V lost 6 bases to trimming and J lost 4 bases, with 12 bases between them. CDR1 and CDR2 (germline): SGHNT, YENEEA. CDR3 size: 14 residues. The CDR3 region has the DNA TGTGCCAGCAGGGCGAGAGACAGCACCGGGGAGCTGTTTTTT. It specifies CASRARDSTGELFF.

This chain links TRBV7-8 with TRBJ2-1, with unresolved D. The V gene's germline CDR1 is SGHVS and CDR2 FQNEAQ. Trimming pared 1 base from V and 7 bases from J, leaving 5 bases between. The CDR3 loop spans 12 amino acids. CDR3 nucleotide sequence: TGTGCCAGCAGCTTAGGTCTTAATGAGCAGTTCTTC. Residues: CASSLGLNEQFF.

This sequence joins TRBV29-1 and TRBJ1-2; D possibly corresponds to TRBD1 (5 bases). There are 13 residues in the CDR3. V was shortened by 2 bases and J by 8 bases, with 15 bases between the two germline ends. Germline-derived CDR1 and CDR2 are SQVTM and ANQGSEA. The CDR3 nucleotides read TGCAGCGTTGAATGGTCAGGGCGGCAGGGCTACACCTTC. Its protein is CSVEWSGRQGYTF.

In this sample, this clone turned up once. This sequence joins TRBV7-9 and TRBJ1-1, with TRBD1 matching 8 bases. Germline trimming cut 5 bases from V and 6 bases from J; bases unmatched to any gene: 5. The CDR3 sequence is 13 residues long. Germline lookup yields CDR1 SEHNR and CDR2 FQNEAQ (reference sequence). The DNA for the CDR3 is TGTGCCAGCAGCCTGGACAGGGTGCCTGAAGCTTTCTTT. Translated, it gives CASSLDRVPEAFF.

J is TRBJ2-7 and V is TRBV4-1, with 8 bases that match TRBD1. Germline-derived CDR1 and CDR2 are MGHRA and YSYEKL. Losses at the gene ends were 3 bases for V and 2 bases for J; bases not matched to a gene: 6. This CDR3 has 15 amino acids. CDR3 sequence reads: CASSQPGQEPYEQYF. In nucleotides, the CDR3 is TGCGCCAGCAGCCAGCCGGGACAGGAACCCTACGAGCAGTACTTC.

The chain links TRBV11-3 to TRBJ2-2, with D possibly being TRBD1 (6 bases). V shed 0 bases and J shed 7 bases, with 9 bases lying between them. The germline CDR1 and CDR2 sequences are SGHNT and YENEEA. This CDR3 has 14 amino acids. In DNA form, the CDR3 reads TGTGCCAGCAGCTTAGACCCGACAGGCGGGGAGCTGTTTTTT. Residues: CASSLDPTGGELFF.

The genes are TRBV5-6 and TRBJ2-2; 7 nucleotides line up with TRBD2. The ends lost 1 base at V and 1 base at J; junction bases unmatched: 4. The CDR3 extends over 16 amino acids. Germline CDR1 SGHDT, CDR2 YYEEEE. The CDR3 region is CASSLFGTMNTGELFF. The CDR3, as DNA: TGTGCCAGCAGCTTGTTCGGGACTATGAACACCGGGGAGCTGTTTTTT.

This chain connects TRBV7-9 to TRBJ1-2; D possibly corresponds to TRBD1 (5 bases). CDR3 length equals 13 residues. V lost 4 bases and J lost 6, with 12 bases in between. Germline V gives CDR1 SEHNR, CDR2 FQNEAQ (reference sequence). CDR3 region: CASSSPGGDGYTF. For the CDR3, the DNA is TGTGCCAGCAGCTCCCCGGGGGGGGATGGCTACACCTTC. The whole variable domain, filled in from reference TRBV7-9 and TRBJ1-2, reads DTGVSQNPRHKITKRGQNVTFRCDPISEHNRLYWYRQTLGQGPEFLTYFQNEAQLEKSRLLSDRFSAERPKGSFSTLEIQRTEQGDSAMYLCASSSPGGDGYTFGSGTRLTVV.

This chain connects TRBV5-5 to TRBJ1-2; D is undetermined. The ends were cut back, 0 bases at V and 0 bases at J, with 9 bases in the middle. The germline gives CDR1 SGHKS, CDR2 YYEKEE (reference sequence). The CDR3 is 15 amino acids. The CDR3 spells CASSLASQSNYGYTF. The CDR3 DNA is TGTGCCAGCAGCTTGGCGTCACAATCTAACTATGGCTACACCTTC.

The rearrangement joins TRBV21-1 to TRBJ2-7; no check of the table's D call, TRBD2, against the DNA was made. TRBV21-1 is reported as a pseudogene. CDR3 length: 17 residues. The CDR3 here is CASSFRPFYTADYEQYF. The DNA of the CDR3 is TGTGCCAGCAGCTTCCGACCCTTTTACACAGCGGACTACGAGCAGTACTTC.

The chain has TRBV4-2 and TRBJ2-7, with 11 bases that match TRBD2. The CDR3 runs 15 residues. Germline CDR1 reads LGHNA; CDR2 reads YNFKEQ. V lost 2 bases, J lost 3 bases, and 3 bases stayed unmatched. CDR3 in amino acids: CASSQRLAGIYEQYF. CDR3 sequence (DNA): TGTGCCAGCAGCCAAAGACTAGCGGGGATCTACGAGCAGTACTTC.

The rearrangement links TRBV4-2 to TRBJ2-3; 8 nucleotides line up with TRBD2. Germline V gene sequence: CDR1 LGHNA, CDR2 YNFKEQ. The CDR3 consists of 17 residues. V trimming: 0 bases; J trimming: 5 bases; junction bases outside the gene matches: 10. CDR3 sequence reads: CASSQDLGGSGRDTQYF. CDR3 nucleotide sequence: TGTGCCAGCAGCCAAGATCTGGGCGGGAGCGGGAGAGATACGCAGTATTTT.

The chain combines TRBV9 with TRBJ2-2; D is unresolved. The CDR3 length is 19 residues. Trimming took off 4 bases at V and 3 bases at J, with 25 bases between the two ends. CDR1 SGDLS and CDR2 YYNGEE come from the germline V gene. This CDR3 is CASSRRPKDSSRYTGELFF. CDR3 bases: TGTGCCAGCAGCCGCCGCCCGAAAGATAGCTCGAGGTACACCGGGGAGCTGTTTTTT. The whole variable domain, remainder taken from reference TRBV9 and TRBJ2-2, is DSGVTQTPKHLITATGQRVTLRCSPRSGDLSVYWYQQSLDQGLQFLIQYYNGEERAKGNILERFSAQQFPDLHSELNLSSLELGDSALYFCASSRRPKDSSRYTGELFFGEGSRLTVL.

The V and J genes are TRBV27 and TRBJ1-4; D is undetermined. V was trimmed by 2 bases and J by 2 bases, leaving 12 bases between them. The CDR3 consists of 16 residues. Germline lookup yields CDR1 MNHEY and CDR2 SMNVEV (reference sequence). CDR3 coding DNA: TGTGCCAGCAGTTTAGGTCGGGGATTCACTAATGAAAAACTGTTTTTT. Encoded protein: CASSLGRGFTNEKLFF.

The gene calls are TRBV27 and TRBJ2-3, with D possibly TRBD1 on 6 matching bases. Germline V CDR1 and CDR2: MNHEY, SMNVEV (reference sequence). Trimming took off 5 bases at V and 6 bases at J, with 18 bases between the two ends. The CDR3 is made up of 15 amino acids. The DNA of the CDR3 is TGTGCCAGCAGTCAAGACAAAAACACAGGGGATACGCAGTATTTT. Protein product: CASSQDKNTGDTQYF.

The rearrangement joins TRBV27 to TRBJ2-7; 7 nucleotides line up with TRBD2. Germline V gives CDR1 MNHEY, CDR2 SMNVEV (reference sequence). V lost 7 bases to trimming and J lost 5 bases; unmatched junction nucleotides: 2. CDR3 size: 11 residues. DNA for the CDR3: TGTGCCAGCACTAGCGGTAACGAGCAGTACTTC. Its translation: CASTSGNEQYF.

A remark on this clone: Sequence at one end of the junction differs from germline and may be a read error. The J gene is TRBJ2-7, the V gene TRBV7-7; D unresolved. Germline assignment: CDR1 SSHAT and CDR2 FNYEAQ (reference sequence). The CDR3 is made up of 13 amino acids. The CDR3 DNA reads TGTGCTAGCAGCTTAAAAACTGACTACGAGCAGTACTTC. This codes for CASSLKTDYEQYF.

V and J are TRBV7-9 and TRBJ2-7; D is undetermined. The CDR3 runs 12 residues. Per the germline V gene, CDR1 is SEHNR and CDR2 is FQNEAQ (reference sequence). The germline V and J ends were trimmed by 4 bases and 2 bases, with 6 bases remaining between them. CDR3 bases: TGTGCCAGCAGCTCAGGAACCTACGAGCAGTACTTC. Residues: CASSSGTYEQYF.

V gene TRBV7-6 combines with J gene TRBJ2-3, with TRBD2 matching 8 bases. The CDR3 has 14 amino acids. V lost 4 bases, J lost 5 bases, and 5 bases stayed unmatched. Germline V lookup: CDR1 SGHVS, CDR2 FNYEAQ. The CDR3 DNA reads TGTGCCAGCAGCTCTCCGGGACTAGGAGATACGCAGTATTTT. It yields the protein CASSSPGLGDTQYF.

The rearrangement uses TRBV10-3 and TRBJ1-5, with D hard to call. Deletions cut 6 bases from V and 4 bases from J, with 7 bases between. Germline CDR1 is ENHRY and CDR2 is SYGVKD. The CDR3 consists of 12 residues. The CDR3 nucleotides read TGTGCCATCAGCCCGACTAATCAGCCCCAGCATTTT. It yields the protein CAISPTNQPQHF.

This rearrangement joins TRBV6-6 to TRBJ2-5, with a possible D match to TRBD2 (5 bases). Germline CDR1 MNHNY, CDR2 SVGAGI (reference sequence). The CDR3 length is 14 residues. Trimming took off 2 bases at V and 5 bases at J, with 12 bases between the two ends. Written as DNA, the CDR3 is TGTGCCAGCAGTTACCCGGCTGGCGGGGAGACCCAGTACTTC. Amino acids: CASSYPAGGETQYF.

The V and J genes are TRBV28 and TRBJ1-2, with 8 bases aligning to TRBD1. The V gene's germline CDR1 is MDHEN and CDR2 SYDVKM. Unmatched junction bases numbered 5, after V lost 5 bases and J lost 6 bases. The CDR3 is 13 amino acids. The DNA for the CDR3 is TGTGCCAGCAGTAAGACAGGGGCGGATGGCTACACCTTC. Protein: CASSKTGADGYTF.

The chain uses TRBV9 and TRBJ2-5, with a tentative D call TRBD1 (5 bases). Germline CDR1 is SGDLS and CDR2 is YYNGEE. With 7 bases removed from V and 1 base from J, the gap between germline ends came to 14 bases. The CDR3 covers 14 residues. CDR3 bases: TGTGCCAGCGGCACAGGAGATTTCCAAGAGACCCAGTACTTC. This sequence encodes CASGTGDFQETQYF.

The chain joins TRBV10-1 to TRBJ2-5; TRBD1 matches at 7 bases. CDR3 size: 13 residues. After removal of 6 bases from V and 5 bases from J, the junction contained 6 bases not matched to a gene. The germline gives CDR1 WNHNN, CDR2 SYGVQD (reference sequence). CDR3 amino acids: CASSDRDEETQYF. The CDR3 DNA follows: TGCGCCAGCAGCGACAGGGATGAGGAGACCCAGTACTTC.

This chain links TRBV4-1 with TRBJ2-7; TRBD2 matches 7 bases. Looked up from germline, CDR1 is MGHRA and CDR2 is YSYEKL. The CDR3 extends over 16 amino acids. V lost 5 bases, J lost 6 bases, and 16 bases stayed unmatched. This CDR3 reads CASSTRWSTGGSEQYF. In DNA form, the CDR3 reads TGCGCCAGCAGCACCCGTTGGTCGACGGGGGGAAGCGAGCAGTACTTC.

V gene TRBV6-1 combines with J gene TRBJ1-4; 8 nucleotides line up with TRBD1. The junction had 10 bases not matched to a gene; V was cut back by 11 bases and J by 8 bases. CDR1 and CDR2 from the germline V gene are MNHNS and SASEGT. This CDR3 contains 13 residues. This CDR3 reads CAGLDRGVEKLFF. The CDR3 coding sequence is TGTGCCGGATTAGACAGGGGAGTAGAAAAACTGTTTTTT.

The chain uses TRBV5-1 and TRBJ2-7, with 10 bases identical to TRBD1. Trimming at V came to 4 bases and at J to 4 bases, leaving 5 bases not matched to a gene. Per the germline V gene, CDR1 is SGHRS and CDR2 is YFSETQ. The CDR3 consists of 14 residues. CDR3 coding DNA: TGCGCCAGCAGCCTACGACAGGGGGCATACGAGCAGTACTTC. This sequence encodes CASSLRQGAYEQYF.